The TCR beta chain described here comes from a study of T cells after yellow fever vaccination. This clonotype has just a few counts. As yet, its antigen is unknown. Per germline, CDR1 SGHTA and CDR2 FQGNSA. Trimming cost V 7 bases and J 1 base, with 15 bases left between them. This CDR3 is 15 amino acids long. The study, taken as a whole, reports: Primary-vaccination clones mostly resurfaced post-booster (96% CD4, more than 80% CD8). Abundant contaminating clonotypes from the bulk population could appear in FACS-sorted repertoires. Clonotypes appearing in both CD4 and CD8 compartments existed, and their share was small.

TCRdb independently ran MiXCR on the 5' RACE reads; one entry per CDR3 protein. This table has about 430,000 distinct CDR3 sequences, under 20% appearing once. The chain uses TRBV7-2 and TRBJ2-3, with D possibly called TRBD1 or TRBD2 (6 bases each). This specimen was PBMCs, taken before the yellow fever booster vaccination. This TCR was sampled from a man between 18 and 35 years old who received the YFV17D yellow fever vaccine. In DNA, the CDR3 is TGTGCCAGCAAAGAGGGGGGCCTCGGCACAGATACGCAGTATTTT. It is translated as CASKEGGLGTDTQYF.